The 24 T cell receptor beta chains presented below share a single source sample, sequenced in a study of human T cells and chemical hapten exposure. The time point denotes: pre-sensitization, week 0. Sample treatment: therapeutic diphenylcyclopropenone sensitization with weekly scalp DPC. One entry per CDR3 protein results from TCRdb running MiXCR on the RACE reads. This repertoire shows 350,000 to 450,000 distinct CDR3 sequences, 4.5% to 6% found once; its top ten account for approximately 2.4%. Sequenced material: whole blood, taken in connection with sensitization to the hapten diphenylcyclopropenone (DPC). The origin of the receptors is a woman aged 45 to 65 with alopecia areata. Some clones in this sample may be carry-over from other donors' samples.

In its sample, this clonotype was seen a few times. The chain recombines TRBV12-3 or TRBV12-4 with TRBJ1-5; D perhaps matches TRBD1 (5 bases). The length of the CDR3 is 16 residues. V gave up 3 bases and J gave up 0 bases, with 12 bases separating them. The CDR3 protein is CASSFSGQLSNQPQHF. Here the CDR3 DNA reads TGTGCCAGCAGTTTTTCGGGGCAGCTTAGCAATCAGCCCCAGCATTTT.

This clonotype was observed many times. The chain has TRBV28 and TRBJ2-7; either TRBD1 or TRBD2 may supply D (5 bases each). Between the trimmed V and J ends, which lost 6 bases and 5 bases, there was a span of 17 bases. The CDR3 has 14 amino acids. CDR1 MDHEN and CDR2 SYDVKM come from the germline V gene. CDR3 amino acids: CASSPSGRSHEQYF. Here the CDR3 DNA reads TGTGCCAGCAGCCCCTCGGGACGGTCCCACGAGCAGTACTTC. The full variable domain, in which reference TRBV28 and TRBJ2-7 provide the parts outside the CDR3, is DVKVTQSSRYLVKRTGEKVFLECVQDMDHENMFWYRQDPGLGLRLIYFSYDVKMKEKGDIPEGYSVSREKKERFSLILESASTNQTSMYLCASSPSGRSHEQYFGPGTRLTVT.

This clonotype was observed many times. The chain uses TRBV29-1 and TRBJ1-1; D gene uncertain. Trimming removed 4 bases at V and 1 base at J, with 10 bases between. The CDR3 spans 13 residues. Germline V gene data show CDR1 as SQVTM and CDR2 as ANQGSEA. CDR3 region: CSVGVSQNTEAFF. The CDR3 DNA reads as TGCAGCGTTGGAGTGTCCCAGAACACTGAAGCTTTCTTT.

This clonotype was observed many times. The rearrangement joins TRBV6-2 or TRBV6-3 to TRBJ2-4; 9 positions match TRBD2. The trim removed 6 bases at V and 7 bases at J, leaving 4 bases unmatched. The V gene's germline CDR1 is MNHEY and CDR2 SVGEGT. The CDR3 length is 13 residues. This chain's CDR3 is CASSLAGANIQYF. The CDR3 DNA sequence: TGTGCCAGCAGCTTAGCGGGAGCCAACATTCAGTACTTC.

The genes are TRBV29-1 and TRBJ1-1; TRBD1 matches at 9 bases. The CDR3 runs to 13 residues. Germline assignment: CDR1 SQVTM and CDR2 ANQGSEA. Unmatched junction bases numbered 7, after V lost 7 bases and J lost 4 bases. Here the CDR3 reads CSGGTGRSTEAFF. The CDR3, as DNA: TGCAGCGGCGGGACAGGGAGGAGCACTGAAGCTTTCTTT.

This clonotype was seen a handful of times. CDR3 sequence reads: CASTSSDASNQPQHF. The CDR3 DNA is TGTGCCAGCACCTCCTCAGACGCTAGCAATCAGCCCCAGCATTTT. This chain uses TRBV9 with TRBJ1-5; no reliable D call. The germline gives CDR1 SGDLS, CDR2 YYNGEE. V lost 6 bases to trimming and J lost 0 bases, with 13 bases between them. The CDR3 extends over 15 amino acids.

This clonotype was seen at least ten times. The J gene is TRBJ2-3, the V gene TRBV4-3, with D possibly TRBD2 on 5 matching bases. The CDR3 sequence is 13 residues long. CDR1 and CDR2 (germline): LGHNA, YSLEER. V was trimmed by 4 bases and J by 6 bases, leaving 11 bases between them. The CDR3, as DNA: TGCGCCAGCAGCCCTGGCGCGGGCGATACGCAGTATTTT. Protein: CASSPGAGDTQYF.

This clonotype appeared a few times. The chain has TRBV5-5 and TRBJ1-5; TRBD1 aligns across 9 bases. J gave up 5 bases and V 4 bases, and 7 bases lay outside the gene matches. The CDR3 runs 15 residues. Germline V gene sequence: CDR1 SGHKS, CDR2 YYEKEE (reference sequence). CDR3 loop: CASSRGQGVDQPQHF. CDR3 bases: TGTGCCAGCAGCCGGGGACAGGGTGTTGATCAGCCCCAGCATTTT.

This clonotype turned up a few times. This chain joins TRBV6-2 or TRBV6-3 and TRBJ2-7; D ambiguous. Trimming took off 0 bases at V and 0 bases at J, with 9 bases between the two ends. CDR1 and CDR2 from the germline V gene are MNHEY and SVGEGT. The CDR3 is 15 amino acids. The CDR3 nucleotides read TGTGCCAGCAGTTACTCGTCAGAGAGCTCCTACGAGCAGTACTTC. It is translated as CASSYSSESSYEQYF.

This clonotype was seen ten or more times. The CDR3 nucleotides read TGTGCCAGCAGTCCAATAGACGGCAAGACAGATACGCAGTATTTT. Its translation: CASSPIDGKTDTQYF. The rearrangement links TRBV2 to TRBJ2-3; no firm D call. Trimming took 5 bases from V and 3 from J, leaving 15 bases between them. Germline CDR1 and CDR2: SNHLY and FYNNEI. This CDR3 is built from 15 residues.

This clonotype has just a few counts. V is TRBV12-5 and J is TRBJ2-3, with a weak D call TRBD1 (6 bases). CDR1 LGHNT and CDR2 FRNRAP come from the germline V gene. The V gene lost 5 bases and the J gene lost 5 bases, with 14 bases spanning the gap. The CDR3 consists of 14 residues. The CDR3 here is CASGPQGQGDTQYF. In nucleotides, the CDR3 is TGTGCTAGTGGTCCCCAGGGGCAAGGAGATACGCAGTATTTT.

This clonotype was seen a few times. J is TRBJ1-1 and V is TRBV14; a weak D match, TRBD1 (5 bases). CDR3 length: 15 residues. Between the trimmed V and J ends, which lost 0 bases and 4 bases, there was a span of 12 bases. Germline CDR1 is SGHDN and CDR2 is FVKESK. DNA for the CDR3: TGTGCCAGCAGCCAAGATCGGAAGGGGACCACTGAAGCTTTCTTT. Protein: CASSQDRKGTTEAFF.

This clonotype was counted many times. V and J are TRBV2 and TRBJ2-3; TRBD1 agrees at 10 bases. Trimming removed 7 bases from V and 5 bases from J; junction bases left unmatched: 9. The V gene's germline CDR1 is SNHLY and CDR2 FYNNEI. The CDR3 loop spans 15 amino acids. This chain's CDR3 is CASNDRDRGVDTQYF. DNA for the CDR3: TGTGCCAGCAACGACCGGGACAGGGGTGTAGATACGCAGTATTTT.

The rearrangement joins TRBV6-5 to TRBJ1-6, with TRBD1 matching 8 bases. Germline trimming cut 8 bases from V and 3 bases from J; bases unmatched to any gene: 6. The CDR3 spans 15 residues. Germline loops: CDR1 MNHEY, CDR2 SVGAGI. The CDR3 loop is CASSQGGFYNSPLHF. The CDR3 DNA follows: TGTGCCAGCTCACAGGGGGGGTTCTATAATTCACCCCTCCACTTT.

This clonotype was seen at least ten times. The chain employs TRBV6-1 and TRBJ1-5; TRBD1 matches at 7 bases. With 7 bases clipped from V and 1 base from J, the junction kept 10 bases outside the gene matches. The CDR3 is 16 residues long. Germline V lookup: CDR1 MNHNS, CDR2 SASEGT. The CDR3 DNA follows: TGTGCCAGCACGGGGGCAGGGGGTATGAGCAATCAGCCCCAGCATTTT. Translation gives CASTGAGGMSNQPQHF.

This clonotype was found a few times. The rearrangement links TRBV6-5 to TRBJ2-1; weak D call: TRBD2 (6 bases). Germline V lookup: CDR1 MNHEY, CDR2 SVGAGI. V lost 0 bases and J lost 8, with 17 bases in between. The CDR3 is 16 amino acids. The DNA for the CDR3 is TGTGCCAGCAGTTACTCGATTGCGGGAAGGGTCTATGAGCAGTTCTTC. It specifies CASSYSIAGRVYEQFF.

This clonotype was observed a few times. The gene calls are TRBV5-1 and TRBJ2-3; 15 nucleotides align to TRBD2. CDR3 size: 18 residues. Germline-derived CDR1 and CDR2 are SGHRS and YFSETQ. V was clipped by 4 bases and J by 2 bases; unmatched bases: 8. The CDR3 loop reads CASSPGLAGGLYTDTQYF. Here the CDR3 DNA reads TGCGCCAGCAGCCCAGGACTAGCGGGGGGGCTTTACACAGATACGCAGTATTTT.

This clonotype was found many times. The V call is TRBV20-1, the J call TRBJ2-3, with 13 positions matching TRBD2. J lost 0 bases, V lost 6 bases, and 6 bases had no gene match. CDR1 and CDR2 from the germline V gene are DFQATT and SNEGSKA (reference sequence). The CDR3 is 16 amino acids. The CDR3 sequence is CSAKGLAGTSTDTQYF. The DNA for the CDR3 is TGCAGTGCCAAGGGACTAGCGGGGACTAGCACAGATACGCAGTATTTT.

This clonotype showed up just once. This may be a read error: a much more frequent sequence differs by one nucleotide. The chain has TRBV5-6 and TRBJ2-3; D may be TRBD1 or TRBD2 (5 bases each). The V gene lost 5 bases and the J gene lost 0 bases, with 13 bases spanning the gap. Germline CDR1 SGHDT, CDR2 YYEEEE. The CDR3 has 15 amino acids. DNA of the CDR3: TGTGCCAGCAGACTCCAGTGGGGGAGCACAGATACGCAGTATTTT. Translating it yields CASRLQWGSTDTQYF.

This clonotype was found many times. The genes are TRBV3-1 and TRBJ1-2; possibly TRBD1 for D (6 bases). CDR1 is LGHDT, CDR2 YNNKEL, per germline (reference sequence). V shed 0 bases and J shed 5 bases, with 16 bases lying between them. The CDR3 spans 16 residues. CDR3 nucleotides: TGTGCCAGCAGCCAAGATCGGAGGGGGAGTCGATATGGCTACACCTTC. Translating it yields CASSQDRRGSRYGYTF.

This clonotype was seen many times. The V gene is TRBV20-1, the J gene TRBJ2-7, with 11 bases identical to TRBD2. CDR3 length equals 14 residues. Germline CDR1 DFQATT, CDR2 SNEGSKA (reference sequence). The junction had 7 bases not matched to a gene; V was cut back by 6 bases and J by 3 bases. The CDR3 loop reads CSAILAGVIYEQYF. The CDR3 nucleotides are TGCAGTGCCATACTAGCGGGAGTTATCTACGAGCAGTACTTC.

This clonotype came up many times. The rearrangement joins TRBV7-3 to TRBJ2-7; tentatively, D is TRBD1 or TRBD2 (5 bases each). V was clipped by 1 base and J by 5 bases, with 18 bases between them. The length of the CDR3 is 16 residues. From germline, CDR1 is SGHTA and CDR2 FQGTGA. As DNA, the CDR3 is TGTGCCAGCAGCTTAAACCCAGGGAGTCAGGGTGACGAGCAGTACTTC. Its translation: CASSLNPGSQGDEQYF.

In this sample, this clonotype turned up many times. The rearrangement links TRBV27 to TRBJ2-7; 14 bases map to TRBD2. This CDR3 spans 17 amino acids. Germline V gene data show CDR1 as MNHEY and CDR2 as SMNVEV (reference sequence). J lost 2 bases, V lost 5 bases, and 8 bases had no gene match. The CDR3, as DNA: TGTGCCAGCAGTATGACTAGCGGGGGGGTATTAACCTACGAGCAGTACTTC. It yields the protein CASSMTSGGVLTYEQYF.

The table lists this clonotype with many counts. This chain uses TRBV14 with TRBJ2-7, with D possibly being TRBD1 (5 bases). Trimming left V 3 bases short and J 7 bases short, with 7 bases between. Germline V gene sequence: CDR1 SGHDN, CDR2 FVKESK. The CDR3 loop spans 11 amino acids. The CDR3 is CASSHRTEQYF. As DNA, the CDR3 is TGTGCCAGCAGCCACCGGACAGAGCAGTACTTC.